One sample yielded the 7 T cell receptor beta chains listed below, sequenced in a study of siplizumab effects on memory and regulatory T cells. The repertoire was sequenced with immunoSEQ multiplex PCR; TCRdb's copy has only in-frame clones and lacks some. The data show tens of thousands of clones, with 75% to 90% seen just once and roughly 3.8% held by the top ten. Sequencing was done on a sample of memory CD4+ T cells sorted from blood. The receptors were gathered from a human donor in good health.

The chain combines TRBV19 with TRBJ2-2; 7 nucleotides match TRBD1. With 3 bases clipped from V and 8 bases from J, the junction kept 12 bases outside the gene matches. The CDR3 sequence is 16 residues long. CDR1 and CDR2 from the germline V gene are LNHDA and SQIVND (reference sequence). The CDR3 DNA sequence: TGTGCCAGTAGTATGCATCGGACAGGCCGGGAAGGGGAGCTGTTTTTT. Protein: CASSMHRTGREGELFF.

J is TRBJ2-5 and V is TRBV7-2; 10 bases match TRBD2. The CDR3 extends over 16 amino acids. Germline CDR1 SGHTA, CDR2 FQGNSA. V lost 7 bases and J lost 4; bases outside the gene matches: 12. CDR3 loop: CASTLGVAGGPETQYF. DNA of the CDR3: TGTGCCAGCACTTTAGGGGTAGCGGGAGGCCCAGAGACCCAGTACTTC. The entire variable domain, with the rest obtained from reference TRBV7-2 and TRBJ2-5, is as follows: GAGVSQSPSNKVTEKGKDVELRCDPISGHTALYWYRQSLGQGLEFLIYFQGNSAPDKSGLPSDRFSAERTGGSVSTLTIQRTQQEDSAVYLCASTLGVAGGPETQYFGPGTRLLVL.

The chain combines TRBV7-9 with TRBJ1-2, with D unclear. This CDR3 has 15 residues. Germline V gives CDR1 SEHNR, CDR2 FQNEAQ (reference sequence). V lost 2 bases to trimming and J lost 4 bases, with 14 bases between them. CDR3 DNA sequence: TGTGCCAGCAGCTTATCAAGGCCGCTCCTCTATGGCTACACCTTC. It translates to CASSLSRPLLYGYTF.

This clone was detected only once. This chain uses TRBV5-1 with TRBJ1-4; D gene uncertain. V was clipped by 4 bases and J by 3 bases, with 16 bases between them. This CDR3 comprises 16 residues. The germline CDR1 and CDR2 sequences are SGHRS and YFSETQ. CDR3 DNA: TGCGCCAGCAGCCCGGGAGGATTCGGGGCTAATGAAAAACTGTTTTTT. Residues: CASSPGGFGANEKLFF. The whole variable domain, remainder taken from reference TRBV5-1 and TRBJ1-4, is KAGVTQTPRYLIKTRGQQVTLSCSPISGHRSVSWYQQTPGQGLQFLFEYFSETQRNKGNFPGRFSGRQFSNSRSEMNVSTLELGDSALYLCASSPGGFGANEKLFFGSGTQLSVL.

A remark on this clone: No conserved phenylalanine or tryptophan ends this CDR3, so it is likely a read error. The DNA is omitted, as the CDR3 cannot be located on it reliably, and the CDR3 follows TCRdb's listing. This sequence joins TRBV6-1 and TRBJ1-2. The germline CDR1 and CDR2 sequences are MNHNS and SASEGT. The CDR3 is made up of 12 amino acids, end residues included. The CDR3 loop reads CASSEATAHRDL.

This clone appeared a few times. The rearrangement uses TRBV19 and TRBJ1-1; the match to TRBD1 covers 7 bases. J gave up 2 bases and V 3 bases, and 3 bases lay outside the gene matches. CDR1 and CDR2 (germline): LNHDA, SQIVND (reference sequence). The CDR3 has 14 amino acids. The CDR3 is CASSIGQANTEAFF. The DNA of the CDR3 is TGTGCCAGTAGTATCGGACAGGCCAACACTGAAGCTTTCTTT.

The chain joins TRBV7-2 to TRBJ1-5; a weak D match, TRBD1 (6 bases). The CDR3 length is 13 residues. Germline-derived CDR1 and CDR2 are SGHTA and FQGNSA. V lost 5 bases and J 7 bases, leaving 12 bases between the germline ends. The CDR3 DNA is TGTGCCAGCAGCGGGGGCGGGGCCCAGCCCCAGCATTTT. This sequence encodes CASSGGGAQPQHF. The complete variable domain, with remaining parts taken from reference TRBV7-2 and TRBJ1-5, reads GAGVSQSPSNKVTEKGKDVELRCDPISGHTALYWYRQSLGQGLEFLIYFQGNSAPDKSGLPSDRFSAERTGGSVSTLTIQRTQQEDSAVYLCASSGGGAQPQHFGDGTRLSIL.